The 10 T cell receptor beta chains in this list originate from one sample, sequenced in a study of blood T cell repertoires in COVID-19. Using immunoSEQ multiplex PCR, the repertoire was profiled, and TCRdb retains in-frame clones only, with some absent. Among more than 150,000 clones listed, roughly 90% were seen once. Sequencing was performed on peripheral blood. The receptors originated from a man aged 40-50 years with acute or convalescent COVID-19.

The rearrangement links TRBV7-2 to TRBJ1-1; the match to TRBD1 covers 8 bases. The germline gives CDR1 SGHTA, CDR2 FQGNSA. The trim removed 5 bases at V and 5 bases at J, leaving 4 bases unmatched. The CDR3 is 13 amino acids. Here the CDR3 reads CASSNRQGTEAFF. The DNA of the CDR3 is TGTGCCAGCAGCAATCGACAGGGGACTGAAGCTTTCTTT.

J is TRBJ2-7 and V is TRBV18, with 7 bases that match TRBD1. Germline-derived CDR1 and CDR2 are KGHSH and LQKENI. Trimming removed 1 base from V and 6 bases from J; junction bases left unmatched: 6. CDR3 length equals 14 residues. The CDR3 region is CASSPLEGASEQYF. CDR3 sequence (DNA): TGTGCCAGCTCACCACTTGAGGGGGCGAGCGAGCAGTACTTC.

The genes are TRBV27 and TRBJ1-2, with 8 positions matching TRBD1. Trimming took 0 bases from V and 4 from J; bases not matched to a gene: 10. Per germline, CDR1 MNHEY and CDR2 SMNVEV (reference sequence). The CDR3 extends over 17 amino acids. The CDR3 nucleotides are TGTGCCAGCAGTTTATCCCTATTTGGGACAGGCATCTATGGCTACACCTTC. This gives the protein CASSLSLFGTGIYGYTF.

V and J are TRBV29-1 and TRBJ1-3; D is unclear. V was cut by 3 bases and J by 3 bases, with 9 bases left in between. The CDR3 loop spans 13 amino acids. Germline V CDR1 and CDR2: SQVTM, ANQGSEA. This CDR3 is CSVEAQFGNTIYF. CDR3 bases: TGCAGCGTTGAGGCTCAGTTTGGAAACACCATATATTTT.

The V gene is TRBV5-1, the J gene TRBJ1-4; 9 bases are shared with TRBD1. The CDR3 has 14 residues. Germline V gene sequence: CDR1 SGHRS, CDR2 YFSETQ. J was trimmed by 8 bases and V by 3 bases; bases with no gene match: 5. Here the CDR3 reads CASSSGQGAEKLFF. The DNA of the CDR3 is TGCGCCAGCAGCTCGGGACAGGGCGCGGAAAAACTGTTTTTT.

The V gene is TRBV6-6, the J gene TRBJ1-6, with 12 bases that match TRBD1. Germline V CDR1 and CDR2: MNHNY, SVGAGI (reference sequence). The CDR3 is 18 residues long. With 5 bases clipped from V and 8 bases from J, the junction kept 13 bases outside the gene matches. The CDR3 loop is CASSRSGTGGAGYSPLHF. CDR3 coding DNA: TGTGCCAGCAGTCGTAGCGGGACAGGGGGCGCAGGGTATTCACCCCTCCACTTT.

CDR3 residues: CASSRPAGGWETQYF. The CDR3, as DNA: TGTGCCAGCAGTCGGCCAGCGGGGGGCTGGGAGACCCAGTACTTC. The chain recombines TRBV28 with TRBJ2-5, with TRBD2 matching 9 bases. Per the germline V gene, CDR1 is MDHEN and CDR2 is SYDVKM. Trimming at V came to 5 bases and at J to 5 bases, leaving 9 bases not matched to a gene. This CDR3 is 15 amino acids long.

The chain employs TRBV6-2 or TRBV6-3 and TRBJ2-5; D gene unclear. Trimming pared 4 bases from V and 5 bases from J, leaving 11 bases between. Per the germline V gene, CDR1 is MNHEY and CDR2 is SVGEGT. The CDR3 is 13 residues long. CDR3 in amino acids: CASSLIPGETQYF. DNA of the CDR3: TGTGCCAGCAGTTTAATCCCCGGGGAGACCCAGTACTTC.

The chain combines TRBV3-1 (or the pseudogene TRBV3-2) with TRBJ1-5; 8 nucleotides match TRBD1. Germline CDR1 and CDR2: LGHDT and YNNKEL (reference sequence). V dropped 1 base and J dropped 5; count of bases not matched to a gene: 4. The CDR3 totals 15 residues. CDR3: CASSQGPRGHQPQHF. CDR3 nucleotide sequence: TGTGCCAGCAGCCAAGGACCCAGGGGGCATCAGCCCCAGCATTTT.

J is TRBJ2-7 and V is TRBV3-1 (or the pseudogene TRBV3-2); the D gene is possibly TRBD1 (6 bases). The CDR3 spans 15 residues. Germline lookup yields CDR1 LGHDT and CDR2 YNNKEL (reference sequence). Trimming left V 0 bases short and J 7 bases short, with 16 bases between. The CDR3 loop reads CASSQDSTGIREQYF. CDR3 sequence (DNA): TGTGCCAGCAGCCAAGATAGTACAGGGATCAGGGAGCAGTACTTC.